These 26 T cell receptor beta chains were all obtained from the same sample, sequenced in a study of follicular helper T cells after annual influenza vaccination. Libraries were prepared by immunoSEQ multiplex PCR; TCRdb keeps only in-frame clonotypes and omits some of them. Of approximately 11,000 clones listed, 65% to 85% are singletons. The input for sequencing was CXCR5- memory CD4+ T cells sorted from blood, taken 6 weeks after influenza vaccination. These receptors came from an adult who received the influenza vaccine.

The CDR3 nucleotides read TGTGCCAGCAGTTTAATGTCCGGGGCCAGCCGCCTCAATCAGCCCCAGCATTTT. Its translation: CASSLMSGASRLNQPQHF. The V gene is TRBV28, the J gene TRBJ1-5, with D perhaps matching TRBD1 (5 bases). Germline CDR1 MDHEN, CDR2 SYDVKM. The CDR3 is 18 residues long. The V gene lost 2 bases and the J gene lost 3 bases, with 20 bases spanning the gap.

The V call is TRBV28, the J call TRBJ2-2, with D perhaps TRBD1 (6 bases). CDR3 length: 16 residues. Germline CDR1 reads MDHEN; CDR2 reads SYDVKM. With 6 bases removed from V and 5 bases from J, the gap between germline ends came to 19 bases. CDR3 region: CASRLSGQIWTGELFF. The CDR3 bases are TGTGCCAGCAGACTGAGCGGACAGATATGGACCGGGGAGCTGTTTTTT.

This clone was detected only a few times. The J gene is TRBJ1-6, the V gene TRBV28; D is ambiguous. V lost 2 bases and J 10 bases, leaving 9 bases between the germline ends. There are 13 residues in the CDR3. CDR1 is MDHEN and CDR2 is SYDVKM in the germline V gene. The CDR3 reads CASSLDWQSPLHF. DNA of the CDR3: TGTGCCAGCAGTTTAGATTGGCAATCACCCCTCCACTTT. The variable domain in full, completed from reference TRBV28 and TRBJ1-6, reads DVKVTQSSRYLVKRTGEKVFLECVQDMDHENMFWYRQDPGLGLRLIYFSYDVKMKEKGDIPEGYSVSREKKERFSLILESASTNQTSMYLCASSLDWQSPLHFGNGTRLTVT.

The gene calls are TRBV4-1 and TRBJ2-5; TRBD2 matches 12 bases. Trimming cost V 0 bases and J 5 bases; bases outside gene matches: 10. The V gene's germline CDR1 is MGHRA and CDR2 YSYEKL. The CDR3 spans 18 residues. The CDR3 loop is CASSQDEGLAGGYETQYF. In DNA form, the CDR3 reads TGCGCCAGCAGCCAAGATGAGGGGCTAGCGGGGGGGTATGAGACCCAGTACTTC.

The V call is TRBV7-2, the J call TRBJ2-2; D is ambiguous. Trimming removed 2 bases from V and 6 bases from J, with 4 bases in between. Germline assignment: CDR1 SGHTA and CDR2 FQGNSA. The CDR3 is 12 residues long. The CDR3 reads CASSLNAGELFF. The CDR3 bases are TGTGCCAGCAGCTTAAACGCCGGGGAGCTGTTTTTT.

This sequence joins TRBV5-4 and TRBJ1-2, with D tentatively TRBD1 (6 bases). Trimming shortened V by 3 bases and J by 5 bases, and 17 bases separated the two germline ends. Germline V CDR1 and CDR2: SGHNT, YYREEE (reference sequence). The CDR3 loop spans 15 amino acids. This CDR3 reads CASSSPGSQGYGYTF. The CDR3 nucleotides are TGTGCCAGCAGCTCCCCAGGAAGTCAGGGGTATGGCTACACCTTC.

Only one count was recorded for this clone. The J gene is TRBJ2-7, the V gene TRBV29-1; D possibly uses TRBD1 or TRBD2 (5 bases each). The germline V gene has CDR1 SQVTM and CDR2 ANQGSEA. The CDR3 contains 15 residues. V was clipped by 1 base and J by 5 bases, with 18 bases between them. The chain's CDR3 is CSVEGGYAGQNEQYF. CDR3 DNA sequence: TGCAGCGTTGAAGGGGGGTACGCAGGGCAGAACGAGCAGTACTTC.

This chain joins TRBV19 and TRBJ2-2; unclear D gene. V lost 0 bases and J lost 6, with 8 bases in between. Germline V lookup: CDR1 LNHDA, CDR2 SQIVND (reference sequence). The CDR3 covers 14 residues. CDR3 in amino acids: CASSIDMRPGELFF. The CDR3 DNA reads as TGTGCCAGTAGTATAGATATGAGACCCGGGGAGCTGTTTTTT.

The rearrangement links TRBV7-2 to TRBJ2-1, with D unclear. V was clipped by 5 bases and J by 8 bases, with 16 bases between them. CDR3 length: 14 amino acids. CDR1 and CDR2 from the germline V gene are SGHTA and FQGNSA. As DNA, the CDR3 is TGTGCCAGCAGCCCCGTCGGGCCGACGGATGAGCAGTTCTTC. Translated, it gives CASSPVGPTDEQFF.

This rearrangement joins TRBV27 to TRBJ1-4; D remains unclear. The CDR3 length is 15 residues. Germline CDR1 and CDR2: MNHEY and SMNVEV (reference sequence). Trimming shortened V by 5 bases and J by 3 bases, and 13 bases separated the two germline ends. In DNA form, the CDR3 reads TGTGCCAGCAGTAAGACGGGGAGGGCTAATGAAAAACTGTTTTTT. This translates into CASSKTGRANEKLFF.

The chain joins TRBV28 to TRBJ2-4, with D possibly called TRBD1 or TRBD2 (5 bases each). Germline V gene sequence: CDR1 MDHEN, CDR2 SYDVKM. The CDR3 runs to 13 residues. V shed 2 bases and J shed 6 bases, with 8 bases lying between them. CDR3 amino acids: CASSLTGTNIQYF. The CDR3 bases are TGTGCCAGCAGTTTAACCGGGACAAACATTCAGTACTTC.

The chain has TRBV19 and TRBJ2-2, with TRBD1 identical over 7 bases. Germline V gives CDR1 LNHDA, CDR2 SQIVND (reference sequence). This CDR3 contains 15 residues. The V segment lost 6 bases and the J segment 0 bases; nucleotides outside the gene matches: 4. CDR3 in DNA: TGTGCCAGTAGCAGGGACAGAGCGAACACCGGGGAGCTGTTTTTT. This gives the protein CASSRDRANTGELFF.

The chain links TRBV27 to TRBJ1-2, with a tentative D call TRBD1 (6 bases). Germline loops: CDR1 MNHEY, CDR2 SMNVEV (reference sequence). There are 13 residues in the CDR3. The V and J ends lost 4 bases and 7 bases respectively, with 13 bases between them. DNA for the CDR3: TGTGCCAGCAGTTATGGCCAGGGGTTTGGCTACACCTTC. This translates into CASSYGQGFGYTF.

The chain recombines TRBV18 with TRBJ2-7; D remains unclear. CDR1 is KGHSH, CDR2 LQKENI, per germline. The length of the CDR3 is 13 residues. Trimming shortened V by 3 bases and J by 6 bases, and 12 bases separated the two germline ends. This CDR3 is CASSPVSSPEQYF. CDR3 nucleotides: TGTGCCAGCTCACCGGTTTCTTCCCCCGAGCAGTACTTC.

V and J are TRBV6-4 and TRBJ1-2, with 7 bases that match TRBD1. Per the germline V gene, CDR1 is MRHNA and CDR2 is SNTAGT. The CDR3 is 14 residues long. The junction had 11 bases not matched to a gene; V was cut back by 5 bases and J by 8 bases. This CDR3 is CASSPAWDRGGYTF. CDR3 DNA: TGTGCCAGCAGTCCCGCCTGGGACAGAGGAGGCTACACCTTC.

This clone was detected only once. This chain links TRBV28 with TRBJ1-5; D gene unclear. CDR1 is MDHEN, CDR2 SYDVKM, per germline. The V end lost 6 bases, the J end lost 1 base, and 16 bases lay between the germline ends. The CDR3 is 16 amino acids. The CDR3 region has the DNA TGTGCCAGCAGCTCACCTGGCGGATACAGCAATCAGCCCCAGCATTTT. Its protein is CASSSPGGYSNQPQHF.

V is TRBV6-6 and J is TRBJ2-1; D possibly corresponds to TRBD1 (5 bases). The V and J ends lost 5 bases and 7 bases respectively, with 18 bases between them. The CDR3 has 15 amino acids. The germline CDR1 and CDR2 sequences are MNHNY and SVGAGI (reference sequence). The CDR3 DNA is TGTGCCAGCAGTGTCCCGGCAGGGATCGGGAATGAGCAGTTCTTC. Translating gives CASSVPAGIGNEQFF.

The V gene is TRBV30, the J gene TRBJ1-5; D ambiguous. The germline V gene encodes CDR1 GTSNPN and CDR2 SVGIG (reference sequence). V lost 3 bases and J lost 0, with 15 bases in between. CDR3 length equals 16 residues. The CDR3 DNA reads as TGTGCCTGGAGCCCTCTTCCGGGCCGTAGCAATCAGCCCCAGCATTTT. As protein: CAWSPLPGRSNQPQHF.

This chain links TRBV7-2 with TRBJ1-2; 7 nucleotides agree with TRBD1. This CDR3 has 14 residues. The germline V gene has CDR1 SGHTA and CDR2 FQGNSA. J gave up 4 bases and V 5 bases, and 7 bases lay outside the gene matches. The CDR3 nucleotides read TGTGCCAGCAGCCCACGACAGGGTGGCTATGGCTACACCTTC. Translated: CASSPRQGGYGYTF.

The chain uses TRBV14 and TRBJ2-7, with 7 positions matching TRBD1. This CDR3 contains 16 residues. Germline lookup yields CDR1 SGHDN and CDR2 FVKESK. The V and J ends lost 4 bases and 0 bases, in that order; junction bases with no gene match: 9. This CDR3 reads CASSLRQGRTSYEQYF. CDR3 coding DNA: TGTGCCAGCAGCCTCCGACAGGGCCGAACCTCCTACGAGCAGTACTTC.

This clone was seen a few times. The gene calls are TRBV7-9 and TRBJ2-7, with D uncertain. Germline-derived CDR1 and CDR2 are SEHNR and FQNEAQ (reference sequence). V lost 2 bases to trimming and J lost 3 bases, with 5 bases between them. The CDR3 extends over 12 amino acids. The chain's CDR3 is CASSLLGYEQYF. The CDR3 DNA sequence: TGTGCCAGCAGCTTACTAGGCTACGAGCAGTACTTC.

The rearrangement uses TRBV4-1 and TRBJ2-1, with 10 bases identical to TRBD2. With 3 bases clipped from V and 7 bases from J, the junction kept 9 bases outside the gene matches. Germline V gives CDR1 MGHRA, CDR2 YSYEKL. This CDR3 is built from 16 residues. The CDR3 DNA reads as TGCGCCAGCAGCCATCCCCGGCCTAGCGGGAGAAATGAGCAGTTCTTC. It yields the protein CASSHPRPSGRNEQFF.

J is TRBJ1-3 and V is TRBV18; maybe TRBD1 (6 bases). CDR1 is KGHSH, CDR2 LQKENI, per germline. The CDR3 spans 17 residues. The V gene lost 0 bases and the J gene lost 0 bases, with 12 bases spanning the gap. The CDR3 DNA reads TGTGCCAGCTCACCACCGCAGGGGCTGAGCTCTGGAAACACCATATATTTT. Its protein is CASSPPQGLSSGNTIYF.

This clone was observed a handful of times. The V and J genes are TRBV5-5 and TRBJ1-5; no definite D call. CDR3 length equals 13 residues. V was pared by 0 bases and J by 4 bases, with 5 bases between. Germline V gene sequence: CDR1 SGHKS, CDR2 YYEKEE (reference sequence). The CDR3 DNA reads TGTGCCAGCAGCTTGGCGGTGAATCAGCCCCAGCATTTT. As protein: CASSLAVNQPQHF.

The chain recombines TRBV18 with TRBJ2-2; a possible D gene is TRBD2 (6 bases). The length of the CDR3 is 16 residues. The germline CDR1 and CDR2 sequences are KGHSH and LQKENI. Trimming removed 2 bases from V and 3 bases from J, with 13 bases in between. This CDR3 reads CASSPMNSGDTGELFF. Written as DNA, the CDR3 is TGTGCCAGCTCACCAATGAATAGCGGCGACACCGGGGAGCTGTTTTTT.

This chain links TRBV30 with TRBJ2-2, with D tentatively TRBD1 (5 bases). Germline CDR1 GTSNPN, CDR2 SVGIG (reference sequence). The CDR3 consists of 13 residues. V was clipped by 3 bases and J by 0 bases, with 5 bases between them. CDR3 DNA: TGTGCCTGGAGCAGGGCGAACACCGGGGAGCTGTTTTTT. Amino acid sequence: CAWSRANTGELFF.